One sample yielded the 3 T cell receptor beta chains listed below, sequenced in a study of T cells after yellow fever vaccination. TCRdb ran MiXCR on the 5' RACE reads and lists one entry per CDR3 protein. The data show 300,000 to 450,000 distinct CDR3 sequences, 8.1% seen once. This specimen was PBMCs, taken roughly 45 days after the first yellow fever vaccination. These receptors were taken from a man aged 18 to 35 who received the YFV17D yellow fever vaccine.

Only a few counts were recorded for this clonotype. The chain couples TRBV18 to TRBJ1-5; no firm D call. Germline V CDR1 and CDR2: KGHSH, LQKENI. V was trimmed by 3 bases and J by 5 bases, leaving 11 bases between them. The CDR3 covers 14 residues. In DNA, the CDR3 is TGTGCCAGCTCACCTAGCACCGGAGATCAGCCCCAGCATTTT. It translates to CASSPSTGDQPQHF.

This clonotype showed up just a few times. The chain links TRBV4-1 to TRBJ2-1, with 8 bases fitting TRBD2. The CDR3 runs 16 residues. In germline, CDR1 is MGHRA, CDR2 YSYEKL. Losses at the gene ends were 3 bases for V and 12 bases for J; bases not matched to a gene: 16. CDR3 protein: CASSQTDPPRGALQFF. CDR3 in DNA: TGCGCCAGCAGCCAGACCGATCCCCCGCGGGGGGCGCTGCAGTTCTTC.

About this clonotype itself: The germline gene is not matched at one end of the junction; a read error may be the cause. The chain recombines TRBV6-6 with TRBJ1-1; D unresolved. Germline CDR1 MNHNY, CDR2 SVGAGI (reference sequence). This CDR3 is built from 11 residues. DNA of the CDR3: TGTGCCAGCAGTACCGACGGGAACAAGGTCTTT. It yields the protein CASSTDGNKVF.